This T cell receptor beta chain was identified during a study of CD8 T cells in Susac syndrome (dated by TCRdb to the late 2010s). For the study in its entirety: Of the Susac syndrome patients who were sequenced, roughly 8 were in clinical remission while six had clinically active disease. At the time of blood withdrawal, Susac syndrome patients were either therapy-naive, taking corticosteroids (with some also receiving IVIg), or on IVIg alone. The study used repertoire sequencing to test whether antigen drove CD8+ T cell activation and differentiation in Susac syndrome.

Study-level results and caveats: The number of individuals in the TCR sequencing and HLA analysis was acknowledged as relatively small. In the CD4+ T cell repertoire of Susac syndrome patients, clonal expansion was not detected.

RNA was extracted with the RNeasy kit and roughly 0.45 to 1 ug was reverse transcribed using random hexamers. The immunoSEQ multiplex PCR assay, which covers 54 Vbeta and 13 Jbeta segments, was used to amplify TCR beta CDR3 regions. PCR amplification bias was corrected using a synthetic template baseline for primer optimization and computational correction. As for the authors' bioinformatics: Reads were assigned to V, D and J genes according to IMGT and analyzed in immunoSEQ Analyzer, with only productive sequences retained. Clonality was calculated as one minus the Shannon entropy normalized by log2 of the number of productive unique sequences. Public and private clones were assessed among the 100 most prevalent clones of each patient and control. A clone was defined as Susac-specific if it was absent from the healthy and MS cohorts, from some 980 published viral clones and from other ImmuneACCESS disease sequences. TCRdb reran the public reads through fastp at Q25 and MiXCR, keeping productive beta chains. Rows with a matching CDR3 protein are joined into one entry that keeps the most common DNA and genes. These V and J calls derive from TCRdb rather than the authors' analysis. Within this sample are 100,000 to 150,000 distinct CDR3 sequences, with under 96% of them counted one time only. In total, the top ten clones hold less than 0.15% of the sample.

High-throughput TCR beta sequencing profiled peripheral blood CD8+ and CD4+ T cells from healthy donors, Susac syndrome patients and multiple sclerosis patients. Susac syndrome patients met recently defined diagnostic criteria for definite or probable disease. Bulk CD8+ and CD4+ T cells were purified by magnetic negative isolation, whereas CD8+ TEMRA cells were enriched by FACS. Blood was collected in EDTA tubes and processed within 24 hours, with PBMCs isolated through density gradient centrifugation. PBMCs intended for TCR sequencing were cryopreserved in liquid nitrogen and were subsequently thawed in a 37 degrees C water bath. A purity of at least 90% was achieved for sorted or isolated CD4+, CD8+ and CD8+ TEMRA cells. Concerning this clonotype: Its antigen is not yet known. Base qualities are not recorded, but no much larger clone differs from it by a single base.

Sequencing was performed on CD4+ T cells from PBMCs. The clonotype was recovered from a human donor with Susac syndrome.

The bases read TGTGCCAGCAGTATGACCGGGCCGCGAACTAATGAAAAACTGTTTTTT. This sequence encodes CASSMTGPRTNEKLFF. Here the chain combines TRBV27 and TRBJ1-4; the D gene identity is not certain. Via the germline V gene (reference sequence), CDR1 is MNHEY and CDR2 SMNVEV. The junction shows trimming of 5 bases on V and 1 base on J, plus 14 bases between the germline ends. The CDR3 starts with the cysteine, ends with the phenylalanine, and has 16 residues. Only the CDR3 part of the read is kept: 48 bases, read in frame from the first base.